This is a list of T cell receptor beta chains from one sample in a study of shared clonotypes between healthy human individuals. TCRdb keeps only in-frame clones here, not all; method: immunoSEQ multiplex PCR. Among under 2.5 million clones, about nine tenths were seen once, and the ten largest hold roughly 0.34%. The sequenced sample was naive CD4+ T cells from PBMCs. These receptor sequences come from a man younger than 35 in good health. Some clones in this sample may be carry-over from other donors' samples. The CDR3 runs from the conserved cysteine through the conserved F or W. Fields, in order: V gene, J gene, D gene, clone size, CDR3 protein, CDR3 DNA. D genes are given only for firm matches. Part of the rows lack a size; the others show once, few, many or a class for expanded clones.

v_call: TRBV7-8
j_call: TRBJ1-1
d_call: .
clone_size: few
cdr3_aa: CASSLGQGNTEAFF
cdr3_nt: TGTGCCAGCAGCTTAGGTCAGGGGAACACTGAAGCTTTCTTT

v_call: TRBV5-1
j_call: TRBJ2-5
d_call: TRBD1
clone_size: .
cdr3_aa: CASSLWGQGTQYF
cdr3_nt: TGCGCCAGCAGCTTATGGGGACAGGGGACCCAGTACTTC

v_call: TRBV9
j_call: TRBJ2-5
d_call: TRBD2
clone_size: .
cdr3_aa: CASSFSGAPGAETQYF
cdr3_nt: TGTGCCAGCAGCTTTAGCGGGGCCCCCGGGGCGGAGACCCAGTACTTC

v_call: TRBV30
j_call: TRBJ2-7
d_call: .
clone_size: .
cdr3_aa: CAWSPQGYEQYF
cdr3_nt: TGTGCCTGGAGTCCACAGGGCTACGAGCAGTACTTC

v_call: TRBV9
j_call: TRBJ2-1
d_call: TRBD2
clone_size: .
cdr3_aa: CASSASGREYNEQFF
cdr3_nt: TGTGCCAGCAGCGCCAGCGGGAGAGAGTACAATGAGCAGTTCTTC

v_call: TRBV19
j_call: TRBJ1-3
d_call: TRBD1
clone_size: once
cdr3_aa: CASTRDSSGNTIYF
cdr3_nt: TGTGCCAGTACTCGGGACAGCTCTGGAAACACCATATATTTT

v_call: TRBV6-1
j_call: TRBJ2-2
d_call: TRBD2
clone_size: .
cdr3_aa: CASSESGRVAGELFF
cdr3_nt: TGTGCCAGCAGTGAATCGGGGAGGGTAGCCGGGGAGCTGTTTTTT

v_call: TRBV9
j_call: TRBJ2-5
d_call: TRBD2
clone_size: .
cdr3_aa: CASTSYGRFQETQYF
cdr3_nt: TGTGCCAGCACCAGCTACGGGAGGTTCCAAGAGACCCAGTACTTC

v_call: TRBV4-1
j_call: TRBJ1-5
d_call: .
clone_size: .
cdr3_aa: CASSQAGISPNQPQHF
cdr3_nt: TGCGCCAGCAGCCAAGCAGGGATTTCCCCCAATCAGCCCCAGCATTTT

v_call: TRBV5-1
j_call: TRBJ2-1
d_call: TRBD2
clone_size: .
cdr3_aa: CASSFASGIYNEQFF
cdr3_nt: TGCGCCAGCAGCTTCGCTAGCGGGATTTACAATGAGCAGTTCTTC

v_call: TRBV29-1
j_call: TRBJ1-2
d_call: TRBD1
clone_size: .
cdr3_aa: CSVRLGGQGAGGYTF
cdr3_nt: TGCAGCGTTCGGCTCGGGGGACAGGGGGCTGGTGGCTACACCTTC

v_call: TRBV15
j_call: TRBJ2-3
d_call: TRBD2
clone_size: .
cdr3_aa: CATSRGWTSGSFGGDTQYF
cdr3_nt: TGTGCCACCAGCAGAGGGTGGACTAGCGGGAGTTTCGGAGGTGATACGCAGTATTTT

v_call: TRBV19
j_call: TRBJ2-5
d_call: .
clone_size: .
cdr3_aa: CASSIVGGRETQYF
cdr3_nt: TGTGCCAGTAGTATAGTGGGGGGCAGGGAGACCCAGTACTTC

v_call: TRBV7-9
j_call: TRBJ2-3
d_call: .
clone_size: once
cdr3_aa: CASSPRGTASVHQTDTQYF
cdr3_nt: TGTGCCAGCAGCCCTCGGGGTACAGCATCAGTGCACCAAACAGATACGCAGTATTTT

v_call: TRBV15
j_call: TRBJ1-2
d_call: .
clone_size: .
cdr3_aa: CATSRDTYYGYTF
cdr3_nt: TGTGCCACCAGCAGAGATACGTACTATGGCTACACCTTC

v_call: TRBV6-1
j_call: TRBJ1-4
d_call: .
clone_size: once
cdr3_aa: CASSEGNEKLFF
cdr3_nt: TGTGCCAGCAGTGAAGGTAATGAAAAACTGTTTTTT

v_call: TRBV28
j_call: TRBJ2-7
d_call: .
clone_size: .
cdr3_aa: CASSSPGIHEQYF
cdr3_nt: TGTGCCAGCAGTTCGCCAGGGATCCACGAGCAGTACTTC

v_call: TRBV9
j_call: TRBJ2-3
d_call: TRBD2
clone_size: .
cdr3_aa: CASNRGADTQYF
cdr3_nt: TGTGCCAGCAACCGGGGGGCAGATACGCAGTATTTT

v_call: TRBV5-1
j_call: TRBJ1-3
d_call: TRBD1
clone_size: few
cdr3_aa: CASSPQGHGSSGNTIYF
cdr3_nt: TGCGCCAGCAGCCCACAGGGGCACGGGAGCTCTGGAAACACCATATATTTT

v_call: TRBV4-1
j_call: TRBJ2-1
d_call: .
clone_size: once
cdr3_aa: CASSQGWGEVYNEQFF
cdr3_nt: TGCGCCAGCAGCCAAGGGTGGGGAGAGGTTTACAATGAGCAGTTCTTC

v_call: TRBV2
j_call: TRBJ2-3
d_call: TRBD2
clone_size: .
cdr3_aa: CASTSGLLIVIDTQYF
cdr3_nt: TGTGCCAGCACATCGGGACTACTTATAGTAATAGATACGCAGTATTTT

v_call: TRBV29-1
j_call: TRBJ2-1
d_call: TRBD2
clone_size: .
cdr3_aa: CSVEGWWTSGNSYNEQFF
cdr3_nt: TGCAGCGTTGAAGGGTGGTGGACTAGCGGGAACTCCTACAATGAGCAGTTCTTC

v_call: TRBV5-1
j_call: TRBJ2-5
d_call: .
clone_size: once
cdr3_aa: CASSLERAGQETQYF
cdr3_nt: TGCGCCAGCAGCTTGGAGCGAGCAGGGCAAGAGACCCAGTACTTC

v_call: TRBV6-1
j_call: TRBJ2-4
d_call: .
clone_size: .
cdr3_aa: CASTLGDFGDIQYF
cdr3_nt: TGTGCCAGCACCCTGGGGGACTTTGGTGACATTCAGTACTTC

v_call: TRBV7-8
j_call: TRBJ1-4
d_call: .
clone_size: .
cdr3_aa: CASSHDRNEKLFF
cdr3_nt: TGTGCCAGCAGCCACGACAGGAATGAAAAACTGTTTTTT

v_call: TRBV5-6
j_call: TRBJ2-7
d_call: TRBD1
clone_size: .
cdr3_aa: CASSPRWDRAYEQYF
cdr3_nt: TGTGCCAGCAGCCCACGTTGGGACAGGGCGTACGAGCAGTACTTC

v_call: TRBV27
j_call: TRBJ2-7
d_call: .
clone_size: .
cdr3_aa: CSRQGGIYEQYF
cdr3_nt: TGTTCTCGCCAGGGTGGGATCTACGAGCAGTACTTC

v_call: TRBV10-3
j_call: TRBJ1-1
d_call: .
clone_size: few
cdr3_aa: CATQDKLNTEAFF
cdr3_nt: TGTGCCACACAAGACAAACTGAACACTGAAGCTTTCTTT

v_call: TRBV7-9
j_call: TRBJ2-2
d_call: TRBD2
clone_size: .
cdr3_aa: CASSGGTSGRTPTGELFF
cdr3_nt: TGTGCCAGCAGCGGCGGGACTAGCGGGAGGACGCCAACCGGGGAGCTGTTTTTT

v_call: TRBV5-1
j_call: TRBJ2-1
d_call: TRBD2
clone_size: .
cdr3_aa: CASSRPTSGTEYNEQFF
cdr3_nt: TGCGCCAGCAGCCGACCGACTAGCGGGACGGAGTACAATGAGCAGTTCTTC

v_call: TRBV28
j_call: TRBJ1-2
d_call: .
clone_size: .
cdr3_aa: CASSTTENYGYTF
cdr3_nt: TGTGCCAGCAGTACGACTGAAAACTATGGCTACACCTTC

v_call: TRBV5-1
j_call: TRBJ1-5
d_call: .
clone_size: .
cdr3_aa: CASSLGSGGPNQPQHF
cdr3_nt: TGCGCCAGCAGCTTGGGGAGTGGGGGCCCCAATCAGCCCCAGCATTTT

v_call: TRBV19
j_call: TRBJ2-1
d_call: .
clone_size: .
cdr3_aa: CASSIGGWDQFF
cdr3_nt: TGTGCCAGTAGTATAGGGGGTTGGGACCAGTTCTTC

v_call: TRBV27
j_call: TRBJ2-5
d_call: .
clone_size: .
cdr3_aa: CASSTGPAATPLTQYF
cdr3_nt: TGTGCCAGCAGTACTGGCCCCGCGGCTACCCCGCTGACCCAGTACTTC

v_call: TRBV27
j_call: TRBJ2-2
d_call: .
clone_size: .
cdr3_aa: CASSKWVIGANTGELFF
cdr3_nt: TGTGCCAGCAGTAAGTGGGTAATTGGAGCGAACACCGGGGAGCTGTTTTTT

v_call: TRBV10-2
j_call: TRBJ2-1
d_call: TRBD2
clone_size: .
cdr3_aa: CASSEGGRLAGGISEQFF
cdr3_nt: TGCGCCAGCAGTGAGGGAGGGCGACTAGCGGGAGGGATTAGTGAGCAGTTCTTC

v_call: TRBV28
j_call: TRBJ1-2
d_call: TRBD1
clone_size: .
cdr3_aa: CASSIGQGGGYTF
cdr3_nt: TGTGCCAGCAGCATCGGACAGGGAGGCGGCTACACCTTC

v_call: TRBV11-2
j_call: TRBJ1-3
d_call: TRBD1
clone_size: .
cdr3_aa: CASSVGDRGNTIYF
cdr3_nt: TGTGCCAGCAGCGTGGGGGACAGGGGAAACACCATATATTTT

v_call: TRBV6-6
j_call: TRBJ2-7
d_call: TRBD2
clone_size: .
cdr3_aa: CASSNRLAGGNYEQYF
cdr3_nt: TGTGCCAGCAGTAACCGACTAGCGGGAGGGAACTACGAGCAGTACTTC

v_call: TRBV7-9
j_call: TRBJ2-7
d_call: TRBD2
clone_size: .
cdr3_aa: CASSLTSGRFHEQYF
cdr3_nt: TGTGCCAGCAGCTTGACTAGCGGGAGATTCCACGAGCAGTACTTC

v_call: TRBV27
j_call: TRBJ1-1
d_call: .
clone_size: .
cdr3_aa: CASSSAHEPGGAFF
cdr3_nt: TGTGCCAGCAGTTCTGCCCACGAGCCAGGAGGCGCTTTCTTT

v_call: TRBV7-9
j_call: TRBJ2-7
d_call: .
clone_size: .
cdr3_aa: CASSLFGRYEQYF
cdr3_nt: TGTGCCAGCAGCTTATTTGGCCGCTACGAGCAGTACTTC

v_call: TRBV5-4
j_call: TRBJ2-3
d_call: .
clone_size: .
cdr3_aa: CASSLDSGSADTQYF
cdr3_nt: TGTGCCAGCAGCTTGGACTCGGGTTCTGCAGATACGCAGTATTTT

v_call: TRBV28
j_call: TRBJ1-1
d_call: TRBD1
clone_size: .
cdr3_aa: CASSYSSGGLKTEAFF
cdr3_nt: TGTGCCAGCAGTTATAGTTCAGGGGGCTTAAAGACTGAAGCTTTCTTT

v_call: TRBV27
j_call: TRBJ2-6
d_call: TRBD1
clone_size: .
cdr3_aa: CASSPGQGQSGANVLTF
cdr3_nt: TGTGCCAGCAGTCCCGGACAGGGCCAATCTGGGGCCAACGTCCTGACTTTC

v_call: TRBV18
j_call: TRBJ2-7
d_call: TRBD1
clone_size: .
cdr3_aa: CASSPRAQGAYSYEQYF
cdr3_nt: TGTGCCAGCTCACCGCGGGCACAGGGGGCCTACTCCTACGAGCAGTACTTC

v_call: TRBV29-1
j_call: TRBJ2-2
d_call: TRBD2
clone_size: .
cdr3_aa: CSKGLAPNTGELFF
cdr3_nt: TGCAGCAAGGGACTAGCGCCGAACACCGGGGAGCTGTTTTTT

v_call: TRBV7-2
j_call: TRBJ2-7
d_call: TRBD1
clone_size: once
cdr3_aa: CASSLAGLQGALYEQYF
cdr3_nt: TGTGCCAGCAGCTTAGCGGGGTTACAGGGGGCGCTTTACGAGCAGTACTTC

v_call: TRBV4-2
j_call: TRBJ2-7
d_call: TRBD2
clone_size: .
cdr3_aa: CASSQLAAYEQYF
cdr3_nt: TGTGCCAGCAGCCAACTAGCGGCCTACGAGCAGTACTTC

v_call: TRBV30
j_call: TRBJ2-1
d_call: TRBD1
clone_size: .
cdr3_aa: CAWRDRSNEQFF
cdr3_nt: TGTGCCTGGAGGGACAGGTCTAATGAGCAGTTCTTC

v_call: TRBV4-1
j_call: TRBJ1-2
d_call: .
clone_size: .
cdr3_aa: CASSRRSAGTGGASGYTF
cdr3_nt: TGCGCCAGCAGCCGCCGGAGTGCGGGGACTGGGGGGGCTAGTGGCTACACCTTC

v_call: TRBV12-5
j_call: TRBJ2-3
d_call: .
clone_size: .
cdr3_aa: CASGFSGGDTQYF
cdr3_nt: TGTGCTAGTGGTTTTAGTGGAGGAGATACGCAGTATTTT

v_call: TRBV28
j_call: TRBJ1-1
d_call: .
clone_size: .
cdr3_aa: CASSLGEPNTEAFF
cdr3_nt: TGTGCCAGCAGTTTAGGAGAACCGAACACTGAAGCTTTCTTT

v_call: TRBV6-5
j_call: TRBJ2-6
d_call: .
clone_size: .
cdr3_aa: CASSYSRPGANVLTF
cdr3_nt: TGTGCCAGCAGTTACTCGAGACCTGGGGCCAACGTCCTGACTTTC

v_call: TRBV2
j_call: TRBJ2-2
d_call: .
clone_size: .
cdr3_aa: CASGRTRTTGELFF
cdr3_nt: TGTGCCAGCGGCCGAACTAGAACCACCGGGGAGCTGTTTTTT

v_call: TRBV10-3
j_call: TRBJ1-6
d_call: .
clone_size: .
cdr3_aa: CAITGGMNSPLHF
cdr3_nt: TGTGCCATCACGGGAGGGATGAATTCACCCCTCCACTTT

v_call: TRBV11-2
j_call: TRBJ2-2
d_call: TRBD1
clone_size: .
cdr3_aa: CASSLSDRGNGELFF
cdr3_nt: TGTGCCAGCAGCTTATCTGACAGGGGGAACGGGGAGCTGTTTTTT

v_call: TRBV7-3
j_call: TRBJ2-1
d_call: .
clone_size: .
cdr3_aa: CASSLGGERVGEQFF
cdr3_nt: TGTGCCAGCAGCTTAGGCGGAGAACGCGTTGGTGAGCAGTTCTTC

v_call: TRBV6-1
j_call: TRBJ2-7
d_call: .
clone_size: .
cdr3_aa: CASSEEGPGEQYF
cdr3_nt: TGTGCCAGCAGTGAAGAGGGGCCGGGCGAGCAGTACTTC

v_call: TRBV5-1
j_call: TRBJ2-5
d_call: TRBD1
clone_size: .
cdr3_aa: CASSLGQGKETQYF
cdr3_nt: TGCGCCAGCAGCTTAGGACAGGGAAAAGAGACCCAGTACTTC